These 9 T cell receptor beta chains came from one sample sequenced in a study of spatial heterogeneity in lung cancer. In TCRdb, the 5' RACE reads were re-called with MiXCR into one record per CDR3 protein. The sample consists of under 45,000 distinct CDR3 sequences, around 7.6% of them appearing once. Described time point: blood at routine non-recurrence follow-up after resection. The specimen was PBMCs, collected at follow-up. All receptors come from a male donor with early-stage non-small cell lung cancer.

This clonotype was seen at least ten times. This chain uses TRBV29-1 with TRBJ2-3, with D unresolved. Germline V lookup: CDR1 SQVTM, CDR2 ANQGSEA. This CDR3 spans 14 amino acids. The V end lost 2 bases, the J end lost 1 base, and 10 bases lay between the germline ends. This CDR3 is CSVEWPLGTDTQYF. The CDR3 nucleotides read TGCAGCGTTGAATGGCCCTTGGGCACAGATACGCAGTATTTT.

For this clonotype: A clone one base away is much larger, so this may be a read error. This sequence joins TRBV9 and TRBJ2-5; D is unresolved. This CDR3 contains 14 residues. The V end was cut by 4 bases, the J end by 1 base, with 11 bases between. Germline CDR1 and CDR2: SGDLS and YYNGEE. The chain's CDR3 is CASSINTIQETQYF. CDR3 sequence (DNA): TGTGCCAGCAGCATAAACACGATCCAAGAGACCCAGTACTTC.

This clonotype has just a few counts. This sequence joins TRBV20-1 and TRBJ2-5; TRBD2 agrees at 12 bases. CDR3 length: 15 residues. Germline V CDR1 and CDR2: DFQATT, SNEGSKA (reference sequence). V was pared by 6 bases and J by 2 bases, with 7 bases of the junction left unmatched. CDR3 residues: CSAILAGGSQETQYF. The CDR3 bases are TGCAGTGCAATCCTAGCGGGGGGGTCTCAAGAGACCCAGTACTTC.

The CDR3 DNA follows: TGCGCCAGCAGCCAGGACCCCTTCGGGGAGCTGTTTTTT. Translating gives CASSQDPFGELFF. This sequence joins TRBV5-1 and TRBJ2-2; no definite D call. This CDR3 is built from 13 residues. In germline, CDR1 is SGHRS, CDR2 YFSETQ. The ends were cut back, 4 bases at V and 7 bases at J, with 11 bases in the middle.

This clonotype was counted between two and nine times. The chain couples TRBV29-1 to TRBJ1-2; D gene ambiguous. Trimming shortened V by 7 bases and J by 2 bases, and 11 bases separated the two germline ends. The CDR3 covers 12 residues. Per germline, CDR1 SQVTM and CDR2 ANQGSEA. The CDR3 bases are TGCAGCGGGGGTACGGGGAACTATGGCTACACCTTC. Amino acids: CSGGTGNYGYTF.

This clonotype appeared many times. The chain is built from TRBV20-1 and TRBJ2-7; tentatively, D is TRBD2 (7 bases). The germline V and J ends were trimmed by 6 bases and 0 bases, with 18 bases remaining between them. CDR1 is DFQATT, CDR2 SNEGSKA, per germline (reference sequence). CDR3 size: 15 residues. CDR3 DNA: TGCAGTGCAGAACAACAGGGAGGGTTCTCCTACGAGCAGTACTTC. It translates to CSAEQQGGFSYEQYF.

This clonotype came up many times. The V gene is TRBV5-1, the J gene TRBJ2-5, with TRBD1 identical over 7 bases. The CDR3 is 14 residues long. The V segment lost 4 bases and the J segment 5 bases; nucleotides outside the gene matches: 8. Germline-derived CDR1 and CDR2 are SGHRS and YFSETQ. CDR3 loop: CASSPSTGKETQYF. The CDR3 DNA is TGCGCCAGCAGCCCGTCGACAGGGAAGGAGACCCAGTACTTC.

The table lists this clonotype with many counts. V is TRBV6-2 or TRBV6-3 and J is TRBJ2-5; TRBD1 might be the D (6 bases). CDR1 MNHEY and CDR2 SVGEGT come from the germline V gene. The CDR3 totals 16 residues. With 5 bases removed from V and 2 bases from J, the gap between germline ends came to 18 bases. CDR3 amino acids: CASSTFRGKGQETQYF. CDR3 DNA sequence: TGTGCCAGCAGTACCTTCAGGGGAAAGGGGCAAGAGACCCAGTACTTC.

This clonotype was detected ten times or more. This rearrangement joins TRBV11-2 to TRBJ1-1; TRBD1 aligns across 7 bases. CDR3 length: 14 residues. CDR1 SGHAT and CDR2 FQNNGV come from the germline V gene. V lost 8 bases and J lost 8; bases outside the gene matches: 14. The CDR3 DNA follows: TGTGCCAGCCGCGTAAACTTTGGGACAGTCGAAGCTTTCTTT. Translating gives CASRVNFGTVEAFF.